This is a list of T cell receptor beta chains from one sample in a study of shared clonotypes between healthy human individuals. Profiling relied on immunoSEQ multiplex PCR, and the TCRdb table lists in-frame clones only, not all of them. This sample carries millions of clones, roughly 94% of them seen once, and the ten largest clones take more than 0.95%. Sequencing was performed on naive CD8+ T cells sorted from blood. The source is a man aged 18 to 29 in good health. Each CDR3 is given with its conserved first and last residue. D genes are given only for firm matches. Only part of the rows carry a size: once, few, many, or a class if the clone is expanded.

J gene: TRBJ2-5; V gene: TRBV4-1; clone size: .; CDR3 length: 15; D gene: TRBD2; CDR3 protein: CASSQTRGGQETQYF; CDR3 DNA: TGCGCCAGCAGCCAAACTCGCGGGGGACAAGAGACCCAGTACTTC
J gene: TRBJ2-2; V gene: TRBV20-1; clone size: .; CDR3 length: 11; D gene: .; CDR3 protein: CSAPDTGELFF; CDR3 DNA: TGCAGTGCCCCGGATACCGGGGAGCTGTTTTTT
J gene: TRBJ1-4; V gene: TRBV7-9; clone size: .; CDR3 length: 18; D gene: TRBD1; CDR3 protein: CASSLVGTGGATNEKLFF; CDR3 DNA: TGTGCCAGCAGCTTAGTAGGGACAGGGGGAGCCACTAATGAAAAACTGTTTTTT
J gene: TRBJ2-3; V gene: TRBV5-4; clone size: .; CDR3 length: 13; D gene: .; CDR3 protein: CASSVRGTDTQYF; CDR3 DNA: TGTGCCAGCAGCGTGAGGGGCACAGATACGCAGTATTTT
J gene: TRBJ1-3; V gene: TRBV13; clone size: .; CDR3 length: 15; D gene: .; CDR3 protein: CASSLEGEAGNTIYF; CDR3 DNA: TGTGCCAGCAGCTTAGAGGGAGAAGCTGGAAACACCATATATTTT
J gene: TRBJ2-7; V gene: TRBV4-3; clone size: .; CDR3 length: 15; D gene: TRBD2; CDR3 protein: CASSQWASGGYEQYF; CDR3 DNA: TGCGCCAGCAGCCAATGGGCTAGCGGGGGCTACGAGCAGTACTTC
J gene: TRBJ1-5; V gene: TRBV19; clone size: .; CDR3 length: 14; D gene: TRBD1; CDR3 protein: CASRTGGVDQPQHF; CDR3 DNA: TGTGCCAGTAGGACAGGGGGAGTTGATCAGCCCCAGCATTTT
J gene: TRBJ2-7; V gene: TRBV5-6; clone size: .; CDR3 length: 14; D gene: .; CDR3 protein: CASSPGPGAYEQYF; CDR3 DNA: TGTGCCAGCAGCCCGGGCCCAGGGGCCTACGAGCAGTACTTC
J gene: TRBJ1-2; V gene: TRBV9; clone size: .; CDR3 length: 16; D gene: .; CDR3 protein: CASSVEGREPFYGYTF; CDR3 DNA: TGTGCCAGCAGCGTAGAAGGGAGAGAACCGTTCTATGGCTACACCTTC
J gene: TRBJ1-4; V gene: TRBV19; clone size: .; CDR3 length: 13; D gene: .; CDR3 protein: CASRSRGNEKLFF; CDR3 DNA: TGTGCCAGTCGAAGCAGGGGAAATGAAAAACTGTTTTTT
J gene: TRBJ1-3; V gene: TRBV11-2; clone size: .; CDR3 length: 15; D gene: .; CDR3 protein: CASTLGRPGGNTIYF; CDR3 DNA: TGTGCCAGCACCTTAGGGCGCCCTGGGGGAAACACCATATATTTT
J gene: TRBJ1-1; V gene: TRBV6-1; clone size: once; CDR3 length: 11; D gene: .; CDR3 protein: CASSVITEAFF; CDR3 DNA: TGTGCCAGCAGTGTTATAACTGAAGCTTTCTTT
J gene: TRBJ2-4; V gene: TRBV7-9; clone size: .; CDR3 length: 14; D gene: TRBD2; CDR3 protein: CASSSLGRGDIQYF; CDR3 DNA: TGTGCCAGCAGCTCGTTAGGGCGGGGGGACATTCAGTACTTC
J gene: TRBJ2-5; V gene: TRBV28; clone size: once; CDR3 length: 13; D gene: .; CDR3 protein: CASRLGGAETQYF; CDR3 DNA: TGTGCCAGCCGTCTTGGGGGGGCAGAGACCCAGTACTTC
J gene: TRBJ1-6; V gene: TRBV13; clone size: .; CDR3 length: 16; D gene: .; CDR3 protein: CASSLNGGLTDSPLHF; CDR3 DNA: TGTGCCAGCAGCTTAAATGGGGGGCTTACGGATTCACCCCTCCACTTT
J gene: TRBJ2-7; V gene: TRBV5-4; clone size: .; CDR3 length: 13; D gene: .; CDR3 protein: CASSRGEKDEQYF; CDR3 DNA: TGTGCCAGCAGCCGAGGGGAGAAGGACGAGCAGTACTTC
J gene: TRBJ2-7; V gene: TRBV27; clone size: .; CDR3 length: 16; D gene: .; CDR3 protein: CASSSLQGGEGYEQYF; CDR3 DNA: TGTGCCAGCAGTTCCCTCCAGGGGGGCGAGGGCTACGAGCAGTACTTC
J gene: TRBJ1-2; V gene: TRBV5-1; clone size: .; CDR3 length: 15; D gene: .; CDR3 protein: CASSLDPGGNYGYTF; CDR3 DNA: TGCGCCAGCAGCTTAGACCCCGGAGGAAACTATGGCTACACCTTC
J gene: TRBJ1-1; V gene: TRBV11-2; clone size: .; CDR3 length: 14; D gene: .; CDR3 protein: CASSFSLENPEAFF; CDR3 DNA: TGTGCCAGCAGCTTCTCTTTAGAAAACCCTGAAGCTTTCTTT